This T cell receptor beta chain emerged from a study of T cells in Graves' hyperthyroidism and ophthalmopathy (dated by TCRdb to about 2019). For context, the study as a whole: Peripheral blood was sampled at the time of initial diagnosis, prior to any treatment. TCR V-J signatures able to tell the groups apart were searched for in a discovery cohort of 90 to 100 patients, of whom roughly 42 had Graves' ophthalmopathy and about 60 had stable Graves' hyperthyroidism. Prospective prediction of ophthalmopathy was tested in an independent validation cohort of some 20 hyperthyroidism patients and 17 patients who later progressed to ophthalmopathy. The 75 to 100 discovery patients were randomly split 7:3 into training and test sets. The study also compared thyroid tissue and blood T-cell repertoires from more than 5 Graves' hyperthyroidism patients. Following sampling, methimazole starting at 30 mg daily was given to hyperthyroidism patients, and high-dose intravenous methylprednisolone was given to ophthalmopathy patients. According to the paper, TCR Vbeta CDR3 sequencing was carried out on around 140 peripheral blood samples, which came from 40 to 45 ophthalmopathy, fewer than 80 hyperthyroidism and roughly 17 progressor patients.

Amplification of TCR beta CDR3 regions was carried out from RNA transcripts. A first-round RT-PCR of the TCR CDR3 used the HTBI primer set with the Qiagen OneStep RT-PCR kit. Libraries were constructed in a second round of multiplex PCR, after which size selection and purification were carried out. Sequencing of the libraries was done on an Illumina HiSeq2000 using paired-end 100 bp reads. In the source study's methods: SOAPnuke was used to process the raw data, throwing out any read that contained adapters or uncalled bases, had a mean Phred below 15, or lacked an exact constant-primer or identifier match. COPE v1.2.5 was used to merge the high-quality paired reads, and each unique nucleotide sequence was defined as a clonotype. MiTCR v1.1 was used to align the clonotypes against IMGT TRBV, TRBD and TRBJ reference segments. The analysis included only V-J combinations with a frequency above 0.0001, which together covered around 99% of the repertoires. A TCS score was defined as the ratio of F50 (clonal expansion) to E x V (chaos), with BLOSUM62-based TCRdist applied between CDR3 peptides within each V-J. Welch's t-statistics and random forest reduced approximately 520 V-J features to 13, which were used in a naive Bayes classifier (R e1071). TCRdb's own reprocessing of the public reads used fastp at Q25 and MiXCR and kept productive beta chains. Each entry is one CDR3 protein sequence, shown with its most common DNA and genes. The V and J calls were not made by the authors but by TCRdb's processing. Within this sample are fewer than 350,000 distinct CDR3 sequences, with 21% of them counted one time only. In total, the top ten clones hold over 40% of the sample.

Stable Graves' hyperthyroidism was defined as no progression to ophthalmopathy during 18 months of follow-up. The hyperthyroidism patients were between 18 and 65 years old and newly diagnosed, with a disease duration of less than 2 months. Exclusion was applied to patients with uncontrolled infections, other autoimmune diseases, pregnancy or lactation. Diagnoses were established on the basis of clinical symptoms, serum thyroxine and TRAb, thyroid ultrasound, and orbital computed tomography. PBMCs were isolated from about 10 ml of fresh peripheral blood by Ficoll-Paque density gradient centrifugation. Total RNA was extracted using Trizol reagent, and RNA quality was assessed on an Agilent 2100 Bioanalyzer. Overall study outcomes, separate from this receptor: No statistical method was used to fix the sample size in advance, and group allocation was not hidden from the investigators. In validation, progression to ophthalmopathy was predicted by the model with 70.59% sensitivity and 72% to 85% specificity, a median of approximately 7.1 months before onset. Most expanded thyroid clonotypes (frequency above 0.001) were also detected in blood, suggesting blood repertoires may reflect thyroid immune responses. A 13 V-J signature model separated ophthalmopathy from stable hyperthyroidism, with around 88% sensitivity and approximately 81% specificity in cross-validation and 80%/75% in testing.

This clonotype was seen many times. Its antigen remains undetermined. No per-base quality is available; no much larger clone lies one base away. The sample comprised blood. This sequence was found in a woman in her forties or fifties with Graves' hyperthyroidism.

The encoded CDR3 is CASTSNVGTPANYGYTF. The nucleotide sequence reads TGTGCCAGCACCTCCAACGTCGGGACGCCAGCTAACTATGGCTACACCTTC. The V and J genes are TRBV11-2 and TRBJ1-2, and TRBD1 may be the D gene, going by 5 matching bases. V is reduced by 7 bases and J by 0 bases, leaving a spacing of 21 bases between them. The CDR3 has 17 amino acids, counting the end cysteine and phenylalanine. The only DNA kept is the CDR3, 51 bases in frame from the first base. According to the germline V gene, CDR1 reads SGHAT and CDR2 reads FQNNGV. Beyond the CDR3, the reference TRBV11-2 and TRBJ1-2 genes provide the residues; the full variable domain reads: EAGVAQSPRYKIIEKRQSVAFWCNPISGHATLYWYQQILGQGPKLLIQFQNNGVVDDSQLPKDRFSAERLKGVDSTLKIQPAKLEDSAVYLCASTSNVGTPANYGYTFGSGTRLTVV.